The 30 T cell receptor beta chains in this list originate from one sample, sequenced in a study of T-cell memory formation after mild COVID-19. TCRdb itself ran the 5' RACE reads through MiXCR, one entry per CDR3 protein. The sample shows 250,000 to 350,000 distinct CDR3 sequences, approximately 15% of them seen only once. The specimen sequenced was PBMCs or a T cell subset sorted from them (not recorded which). These receptors all stem from a man younger than 35 who had mild COVID-19 (a few samples of this study predate the infection). Cell type and time point are not known.

There are a few counts of this clonotype. This sequence joins TRBV10-3 and TRBJ2-7; a weak D match, TRBD1 (5 bases). Germline CDR1 and CDR2: ENHRY and SYGVKD. There are 13 residues in the CDR3. V dropped 9 bases and J dropped 4 bases, with 16 bases sitting between them. CDR3: CAIRGASRYEQYF. DNA of the CDR3: TGTGCCATAAGGGGCGCGAGTAGATACGAGCAGTACTTC.

The chain has TRBV20-1 and TRBJ1-2; D is possibly TRBD1 (5 bases). This CDR3 region has 17 residues. Germline lookup yields CDR1 DFQATT and CDR2 SNEGSKA (reference sequence). Trimming left V 0 bases short and J 4 bases short, with 21 bases between. The CDR3 DNA reads TGCAGTGCTAGAGATCTGGGGCAGGGCCTTCTAATCTATGGCTACACCTTC. This codes for CSARDLGQGLLIYGYTF.

This clonotype was picked up a small number of times. The genes are TRBV4-1 and TRBJ2-4; TRBD2 is a possible D gene (5 bases). CDR1 is MGHRA, CDR2 YSYEKL, per germline. CDR3 length: 17 amino acids. Between the trimmed V and J ends, which lost 1 base and 1 base, there was a span of 14 bases. CDR3 coding DNA: TGCGCCAGCAGCCAAGTACTAAGGGCGGGCGCCAAAAACATTCAGTACTTC. It specifies CASSQVLRAGAKNIQYF.

The chain links TRBV4-1 to TRBJ1-5, with D possibly TRBD1 on 5 matching bases. Germline V gene lookup returns CDR1 MGHRA and CDR2 YSYEKL. V was clipped by 3 bases and J by 5 bases, with 11 bases between them. This CDR3 is 14 amino acids long. The CDR3 nucleotides are TGCGCCAGCAGCCAGGGGGGGATACATCAGCCCCAGCATTTT. This translates into CASSQGGIHQPQHF.

The chain recombines TRBV27 with TRBJ2-1; 9 bases agree with TRBD2. The CDR3 sequence is 13 residues long. The V gene's germline CDR1 is MNHEY and CDR2 SMNVEV (reference sequence). V shed 5 bases and J 8 bases; nucleotides not matched to a gene: 4. The CDR3 loop reads CASSTAGGYEQFF. CDR3 nucleotide sequence: TGTGCCAGCAGTACAGCGGGGGGTTATGAGCAGTTCTTC.

This clonotype was found a few times. V gene TRBV4-1 combines with J gene TRBJ1-5, with D unclear. CDR1 and CDR2 (germline): MGHRA, YSYEKL. V lost 7 bases and J lost 4, with 17 bases in between. The CDR3 consists of 15 residues. The CDR3 here is CASKDRPIGNQPQHF. Here the CDR3 DNA reads TGCGCCAGCAAAGATCGACCGATCGGAAATCAGCCCCAGCATTTT.

This clonotype was picked up many times. The chain links TRBV7-2 to TRBJ2-1; D uncertain. V lost 5 bases and J 5 bases, leaving 7 bases between the germline ends. This CDR3 has 12 amino acids. Germline values: CDR1 SGHTA, CDR2 FQGNSA. CDR3 bases: TGTGCCAGCAGCCGCCTGAACAATGAGCAGTTCTTC. Translated: CASSRLNNEQFF.

The V and J genes are TRBV28 and TRBJ2-7; D may be TRBD1 or TRBD2 (6 bases each). Germline V gives CDR1 MDHEN, CDR2 SYDVKM. V was clipped by 8 bases and J by 0 bases, with 23 bases between them. CDR3 length equals 17 residues. The CDR3 DNA reads as TGTGCCAGCGGGGGGCGACTGGACGCGAGGAGCTCCTACGAGCAGTACGTC. This sequence encodes CASGGRLDARSSYEQYV.

This rearrangement joins TRBV4-1 to TRBJ2-4; TRBD1 is a possible D gene (6 bases). Trimming shortened V by 1 base and J by 1 base, and 14 bases separated the two germline ends. The CDR3 runs to 17 residues. CDR1 and CDR2 (germline): MGHRA, YSYEKL. CDR3 coding DNA: TGCGCCAGCAGCCAAGGGAACAGGGCCACGGCCAAAAACATTCAGTACTTC. Residues: CASSQGNRATAKNIQYF.

J is TRBJ1-2 and V is TRBV9; D gene uncertain. Trimming pared 8 bases from V and 4 bases from J, leaving 24 bases between. Germline V gives CDR1 SGDLS, CDR2 YYNGEE. The CDR3 is 16 residues long. The CDR3 spells CASTNTVGTQVYGYTF. The CDR3 DNA reads TGTGCCAGTACCAATACGGTCGGAACCCAGGTCTATGGCTACACCTTC.

This sequence joins TRBV4-3 and TRBJ1-6; D possibly corresponds to TRBD1 (5 bases). The CDR3 consists of 15 residues. Germline assignment: CDR1 LGHNA and CDR2 YSLEER. V dropped 4 bases and J dropped 7 bases, with 14 bases sitting between them. The CDR3 DNA follows: TGCGCCAGCAGCCTAGGGGACGGCGAAAATTCACCCCTCCACTTT. Amino acids: CASSLGDGENSPLHF.

This clonotype has a handful of counts. This sequence joins TRBV21-1 and TRBJ2-1; TRBD1, the table's D call, was not compared with the DNA. TRBV21-1 is a documented pseudogene. The CDR3 length is 15 residues. The CDR3 bases are TGTGCCAGCAGCCCATGGGGGGTGTTCTACAATGAGCAGTTCTTC. Encoded protein: CASSPWGVFYNEQFF.

This clonotype turned up a few times. The rearrangement joins TRBV9 to TRBJ2-3; D is undetermined. CDR1 SGDLS and CDR2 YYNGEE come from the germline V gene. The CDR3 extends over 14 amino acids. The V end was cut by 3 bases, the J end by 4 bases, with 12 bases between. For the CDR3, the DNA is TGTGCCAGCAGCGCCAGGACCTCCGCAGATACGCAGTATTTT. Residues: CASSARTSADTQYF.

There are a few counts of this clonotype. V usage is TRBV20-1 and J usage is TRBJ1-3, with a possible D match to TRBD1 (5 bases). V was pared by 3 bases and J by 0 bases, with 15 bases between. CDR1 is DFQATT, CDR2 SNEGSKA, per germline (reference sequence). The CDR3 has 16 amino acids. The DNA for the CDR3 is TGCAGTGCTAGTAAGCAGGGAGAACCCTCTGGAAACACCATATATTTT. Protein sequence: CSASKQGEPSGNTIYF.

The chain uses TRBV3-1 and TRBJ2-3, with D tentatively TRBD2 (5 bases). CDR1 is LGHDT and CDR2 is YNNKEL in the germline V gene (reference sequence). This CDR3 has 17 residues. V was cut by 0 bases and J by 1 base, with 14 bases left in between. In DNA, the CDR3 is TGTGCCAGCAGCCAAGATCGCATCGGACTGGGCACAGATACGCAGTATTTT. The encoded protein is CASSQDRIGLGTDTQYF.

This chain uses TRBV7-3 with TRBJ2-2; 12 nucleotides line up with TRBD1. The CDR3 consists of 16 residues. V trimming: 6 bases; J trimming: 5 bases; junction bases outside the gene matches: 7. CDR1 and CDR2 from the germline V gene are SGHTA and FQGTGA. CDR3 sequence reads: CASSYGTGGATGELFF. As DNA, the CDR3 is TGTGCCAGCAGTTACGGGACAGGGGGCGCGACCGGGGAGCTGTTTTTT. The variable domain in full, completed from reference TRBV7-3 and TRBJ2-2, reads GAGVSQTPSNKVTEKGKYVELRCDPISGHTALYWYRQSLGQGPEFLIYFQGTGAADDSGLPNDRFFAVRPEGSVSTLKIQRTERGDSAVYLCASSYGTGGATGELFFGEGSRLTVL.

This clonotype was seen more than once but under ten times. The genes are TRBV12-3 or TRBV12-4 and TRBJ1-5; D possibly corresponds to TRBD1 (5 bases). Deletions cut 6 bases from V and 6 bases from J, with 15 bases between. The CDR3 has 14 residues. In nucleotides, the CDR3 is TGTGCCAGCAGGAAGTGGGGGTGGTTTCAGCCCCAGCATTTT. As protein: CASRKWGWFQPQHF.

This clonotype was counted a few times. V and J are TRBV20-1 and TRBJ2-2; D gene uncertain. This CDR3 contains 12 residues. Trimming shortened V by 6 bases and J by 8 bases, and 13 bases separated the two germline ends. The germline V gene encodes CDR1 DFQATT and CDR2 SNEGSKA (reference sequence). In DNA form, the CDR3 reads TGCAGTGCCCGGGCGTTGTGGGGGGAGCTGTTTTTT. It yields the protein CSARALWGELFF.

This clonotype came up a few times. The chain employs TRBV29-1 and TRBJ2-5, with D tentatively TRBD2 (5 bases). Trimming pared 2 bases from V and 0 bases from J, leaving 19 bases between. Germline CDR1 and CDR2: SQVTM and ANQGSEA. This CDR3 is 17 amino acids long. The chain's CDR3 is CSVEIAGTFSYQETQYF. The CDR3 nucleotides are TGCAGCGTTGAAATTGCGGGTACTTTTTCGTACCAAGAGACCCAGTACTTC. The complete variable domain, with remaining parts taken from reference TRBV29-1 and TRBJ2-5, reads SAVISQKPSRDICQRGTSLTIQCQVDSQVTMMFWYRQQPGQSLTLIATANQGSEATYESGFVIDKFPISRPNLTFSTLTVSNMSPEDSSIYLCSVEIAGTFSYQETQYFGPGTRLLVL.

V is TRBV15 and J is TRBJ2-1; 11 bases are shared with TRBD1. The CDR3 has 15 residues. Germline V CDR1 and CDR2: LNHNV, YYDKDF (reference sequence). Trimming took 5 bases from V and 6 from J; bases not matched to a gene: 6. CDR3 in amino acids: CATSPRDRGTNEQFF. The CDR3 bases are TGTGCCACCAGCCCCCGGGACAGGGGGACCAATGAGCAGTTCTTC.

The table lists this clonotype with a count of one. The rearrangement links TRBV6-2 or TRBV6-3 to TRBJ2-5; possibly TRBD1 or TRBD2 for D (5 bases each). The CDR3 consists of 13 residues. Deletions cut 3 bases from V and 10 bases from J, with 15 bases between. Germline V CDR1 and CDR2: MNHEY, SVGEGT. The chain's CDR3 is CASSYGTSAVQYF. CDR3 bases: TGTGCCAGCAGTTATGGGACCTCAGCGGTCCAGTACTTC.

This clonotype was seen ten or more times. This sequence joins TRBV7-8 and TRBJ2-3; possibly TRBD2 for D (7 bases). The CDR3 totals 16 residues. V gave up 5 bases and J gave up 2 bases, with 17 bases separating them. Germline V gene lookup returns CDR1 SGHVS and CDR2 FQNEAQ. This CDR3 is CASSPVRGAPTDTQYF. DNA of the CDR3: TGTGCCAGCAGCCCCGTCCGGGGGGCTCCCACAGATACGCAGTATTTT.

Only a few counts were recorded for this clonotype. The chain joins TRBV20-1 to TRBJ1-1; D not certain. The CDR3 length is 13 residues. With 5 bases removed from V and 3 bases from J, the gap between germline ends came to 13 bases. Germline CDR1 is DFQATT and CDR2 is SNEGSKA (reference sequence). In nucleotides, the CDR3 is TGCAGTGCTGCCCCAGGAGGCGACACTGAAGCTTTCTTT. Translating it yields CSAAPGGDTEAFF.

The rearrangement joins TRBV12-3 or TRBV12-4 to TRBJ1-1; a possible D gene is TRBD1 (5 bases). The CDR3 loop spans 11 amino acids. V lost 7 bases to trimming and J lost 7 bases, with 10 bases between them. The CDR3 protein is CASNSQGEAFF. CDR3 nucleotides: TGTGCCAGCAACTCGCAGGGTGAAGCTTTCTTT.

This clonotype was seen a handful of times. The chain is built from TRBV15 and TRBJ1-4; D is uncertain. From germline, CDR1 is LNHNV and CDR2 YYDKDF (reference sequence). The CDR3 runs to 14 residues. V was shortened by 0 bases and J by 3 bases, with 5 bases between the two germline ends. CDR3 coding DNA: TGTGCCACCAGCAGAGACAGAGCTAATGAAAAACTGTTTTTT. Protein sequence: CATSRDRANEKLFF. Supplemented by reference TRBV15 and TRBJ1-4, the full variable domain reads DAMVIQNPRYQVTQFGKPVTLSCSQTLNHNVMYWYQQKSSQAPKLLFHYYDKDFNNEADTPDNFQSRRPNTSFCFLDIRSPGLGDTAMYLCATSRDRANEKLFFGSGTQLSVL.

The gene calls are TRBV11-3 and TRBJ2-2; D is tentatively TRBD1 or TRBD2 (6 bases each). Trimming cost V 3 bases and J 6 bases, with 14 bases left between them. Germline lookup yields CDR1 SGHNT and CDR2 YENEEA. The CDR3 is made up of 15 amino acids. The CDR3, as DNA: TGTGCCAGCAGCTTGGCAGGGGAGGTTGCCGGGGAGCTGTTTTTT. It encodes CASSLAGEVAGELFF. The whole variable domain, remainder taken from reference TRBV11-3 and TRBJ2-2, is EAGVVQSPRYKIIEKKQPVAFWCNPISGHNTLYWYLQNLGQGPELLIRYENEEAVDDSQLPKDRFSAERLKGVDSTLKIQPAELGDSAVYLCASSLAGEVAGELFFGEGSRLTVL.

The chain has TRBV27 and TRBJ1-2; no firm D call. The CDR3 loop spans 13 amino acids. The germline gives CDR1 MNHEY, CDR2 SMNVEV (reference sequence). Trimming stripped 4 bases from V and 1 base from J, with 7 bases between. In nucleotides, the CDR3 is TGTGCCAGCAGTTCAGCAGATAACTATGGCTACACCTTC. It specifies CASSSADNYGYTF.

The chain links TRBV6-5 to TRBJ2-7; perhaps D is TRBD1 or TRBD2 (5 bases each). The CDR3 sequence is 16 residues long. Deletions cut 2 bases from V and 3 bases from J, with 17 bases between. Per germline, CDR1 MNHEY and CDR2 SVGAGI. The CDR3 nucleotides read TGTGCCAGCAGTTACACGGTGGGGGTGAACAGCTACGAGCAGTACTTC. Its translation is CASSYTVGVNSYEQYF.

V is TRBV7-6 and J is TRBJ2-7, with unresolved D. Per germline, CDR1 SGHVS and CDR2 FNYEAQ. The germline V and J ends were trimmed by 0 bases and 0 bases, with 6 bases remaining between them. The CDR3 spans 14 residues. For the CDR3, the DNA is TGTGCCAGCAGCTTAGCTGCAGACTCCTACGAGCAGTACTTC. Protein product: CASSLAADSYEQYF.

This chain uses TRBV25-1 with TRBJ1-1; D perhaps matches TRBD1 (6 bases). The CDR3 loop spans 14 amino acids. Germline CDR1 reads MGHDK; CDR2 reads SYGVNS. V dropped 9 bases and J dropped 0 bases, with 14 bases sitting between them. Written as DNA, the CDR3 is TGTGCCAGGAGGGCGGACAGCATGAACACTGAAGCTTTCTTT. This gives the protein CARRADSMNTEAFF.